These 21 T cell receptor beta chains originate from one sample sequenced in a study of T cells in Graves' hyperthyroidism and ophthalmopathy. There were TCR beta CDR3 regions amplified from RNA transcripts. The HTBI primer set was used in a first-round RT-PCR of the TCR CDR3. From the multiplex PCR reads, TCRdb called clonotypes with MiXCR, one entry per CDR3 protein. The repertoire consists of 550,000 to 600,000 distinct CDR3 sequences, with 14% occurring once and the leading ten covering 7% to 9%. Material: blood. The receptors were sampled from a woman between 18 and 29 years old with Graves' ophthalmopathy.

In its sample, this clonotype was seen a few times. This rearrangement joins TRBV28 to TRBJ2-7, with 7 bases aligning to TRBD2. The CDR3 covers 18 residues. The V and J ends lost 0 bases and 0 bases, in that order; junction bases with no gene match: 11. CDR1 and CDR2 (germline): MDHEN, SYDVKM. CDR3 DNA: TGTGCCAGCAGTTTATGGCAACCTGACTCGGGAGGCTCCTACGAGCAGTACTTC. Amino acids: CASSLWQPDSGGSYEQYF.

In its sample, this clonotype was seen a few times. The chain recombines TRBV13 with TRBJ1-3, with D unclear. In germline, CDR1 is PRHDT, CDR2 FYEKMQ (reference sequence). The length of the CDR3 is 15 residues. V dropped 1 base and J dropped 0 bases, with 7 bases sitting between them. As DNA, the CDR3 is TGTGCCAGCAGCTTAGACCGAGTCTCTGGAAACACCATATATTTT. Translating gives CASSLDRVSGNTIYF. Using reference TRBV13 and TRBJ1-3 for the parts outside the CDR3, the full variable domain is AAGVIQSPRHLIKEKRETATLKCYPIPRHDTVYWYQQGPGQDPQFLISFYEKMQSDKGSIPDRFSAQQFSDYHSELNMSSLELGDSALYFCASSLDRVSGNTIYFGEGSWLTVV.

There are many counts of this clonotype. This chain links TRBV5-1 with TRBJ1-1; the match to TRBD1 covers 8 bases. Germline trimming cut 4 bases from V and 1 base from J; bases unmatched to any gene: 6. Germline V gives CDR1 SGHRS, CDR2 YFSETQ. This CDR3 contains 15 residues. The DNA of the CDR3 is TGCGCCAGCAGCCTGACAGGGGCAGGGAACACTGAAGCTTTCTTT. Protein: CASSLTGAGNTEAFF.

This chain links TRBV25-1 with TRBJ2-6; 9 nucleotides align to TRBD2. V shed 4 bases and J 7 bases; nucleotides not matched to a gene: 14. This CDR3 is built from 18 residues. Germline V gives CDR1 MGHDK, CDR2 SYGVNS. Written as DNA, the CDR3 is TGTGCCAGCAGTGGCAGAACTAGCGGGCTCCTGGCCGCCAACGTCCTGACTTTC. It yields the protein CASSGRTSGLLAANVLTF.

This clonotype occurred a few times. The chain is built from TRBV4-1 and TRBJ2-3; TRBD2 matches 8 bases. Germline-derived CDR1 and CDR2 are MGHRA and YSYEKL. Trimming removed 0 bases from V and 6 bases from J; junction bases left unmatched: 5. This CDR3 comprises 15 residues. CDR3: CASSQELAGGDTQYF. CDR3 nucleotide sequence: TGCGCCAGCAGCCAAGAACTTGCGGGAGGCGATACGCAGTATTTT.

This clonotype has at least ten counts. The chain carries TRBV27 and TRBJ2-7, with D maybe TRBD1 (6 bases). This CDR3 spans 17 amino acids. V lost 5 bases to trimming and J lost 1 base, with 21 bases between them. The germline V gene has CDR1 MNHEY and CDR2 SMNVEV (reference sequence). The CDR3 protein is CASSQSTTGFASYEQYF. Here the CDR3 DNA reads TGTGCCAGCAGTCAGTCTACGACAGGATTCGCTTCCTACGAGCAGTACTTC.

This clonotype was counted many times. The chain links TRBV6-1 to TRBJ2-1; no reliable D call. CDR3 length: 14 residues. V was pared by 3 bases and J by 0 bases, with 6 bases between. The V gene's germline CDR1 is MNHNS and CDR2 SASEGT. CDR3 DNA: TGTGCCAGCAGTGACACCAACTCCTACAATGAGCAGTTCTTC. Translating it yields CASSDTNSYNEQFF.

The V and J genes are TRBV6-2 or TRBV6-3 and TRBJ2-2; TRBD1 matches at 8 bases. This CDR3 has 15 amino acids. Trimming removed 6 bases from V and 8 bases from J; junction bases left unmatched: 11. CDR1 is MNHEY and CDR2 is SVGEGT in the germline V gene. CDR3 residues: CASSPSTGAGGELFF. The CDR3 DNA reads TGTGCCAGCAGCCCATCGACAGGGGCAGGGGGGGAGCTGTTTTTT.

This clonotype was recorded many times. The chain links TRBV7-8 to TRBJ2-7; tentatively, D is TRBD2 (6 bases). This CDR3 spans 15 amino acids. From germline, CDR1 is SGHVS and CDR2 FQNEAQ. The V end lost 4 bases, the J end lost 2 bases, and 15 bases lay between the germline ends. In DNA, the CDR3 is TGTGCCAGCAGCTCGGGAGAAGGAGTCACCTACGAGCAGTACTTC. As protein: CASSSGEGVTYEQYF.

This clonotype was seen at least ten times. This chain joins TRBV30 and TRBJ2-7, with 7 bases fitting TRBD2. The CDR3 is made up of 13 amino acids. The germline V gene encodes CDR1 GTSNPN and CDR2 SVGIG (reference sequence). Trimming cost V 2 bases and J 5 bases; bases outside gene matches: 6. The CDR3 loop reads CAWSLMGGNEQYF. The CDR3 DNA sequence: TGTGCCTGGAGTCTCATGGGGGGGAACGAGCAGTACTTC. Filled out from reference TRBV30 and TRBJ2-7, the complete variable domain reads SQTIHQWPATLVQPVGSPLSLECTVEGTSNPNLYWYRQAAGRGLQLLFYSVGIGQISSEVPQNLSASRPQDRQFILSSKKLLLSDSGFYLCAWSLMGGNEQYFGPGTRLTVT.

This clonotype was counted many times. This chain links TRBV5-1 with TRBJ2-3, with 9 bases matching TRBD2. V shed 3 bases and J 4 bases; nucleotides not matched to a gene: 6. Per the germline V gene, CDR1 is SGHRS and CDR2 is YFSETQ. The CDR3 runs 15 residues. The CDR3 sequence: CASSSGTSIADTQYF. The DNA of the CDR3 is TGCGCCAGCAGCTCCGGGACTAGCATCGCAGATACGCAGTATTTT. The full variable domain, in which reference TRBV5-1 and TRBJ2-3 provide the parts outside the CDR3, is KAGVTQTPRYLIKTRGQQVTLSCSPISGHRSVSWYQQTPGQGLQFLFEYFSETQRNKGNFPGRFSGRQFSNSRSEMNVSTLELGDSALYLCASSSGTSIADTQYFGPGTRLTVL.

This chain's CDR3 is CASSLGHVQETQYF. CDR3 nucleotides: TGTGCCAGCAGCTTGGGACACGTCCAAGAGACCCAGTACTTC. The chain couples TRBV5-5 to TRBJ2-5; D call uncertain. The CDR3 is 14 amino acids. Germline V gives CDR1 SGHKS, CDR2 YYEKEE (reference sequence). Trimming shortened V by 0 bases and J by 1 base, and 7 bases separated the two germline ends.

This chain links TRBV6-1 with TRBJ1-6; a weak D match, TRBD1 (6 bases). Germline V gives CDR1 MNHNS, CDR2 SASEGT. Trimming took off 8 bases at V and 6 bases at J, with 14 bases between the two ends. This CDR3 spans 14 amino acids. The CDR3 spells CASGGRGGNSPLHF. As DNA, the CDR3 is TGTGCCAGCGGGGGGAGGGGGGGTAATTCACCCCTCCACTTT.

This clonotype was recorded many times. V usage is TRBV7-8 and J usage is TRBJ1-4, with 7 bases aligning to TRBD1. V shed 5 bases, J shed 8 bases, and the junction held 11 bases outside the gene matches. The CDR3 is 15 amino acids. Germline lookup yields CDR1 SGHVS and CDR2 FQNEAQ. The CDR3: CASSRRDRPGEKLFF. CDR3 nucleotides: TGTGCCAGCAGCCGGCGGGACAGACCTGGGGAAAAACTGTTTTTT. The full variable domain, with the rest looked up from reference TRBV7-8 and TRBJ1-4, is GAGVSQSPRYKVAKRGQDVALRCDPISGHVSLFWYQQALGQGPEFLTYFQNEAQLDKSGLPSDRFFAERPEGSVSTLKIQRTQQEDSAVYLCASSRRDRPGEKLFFGSGTQLSVL.

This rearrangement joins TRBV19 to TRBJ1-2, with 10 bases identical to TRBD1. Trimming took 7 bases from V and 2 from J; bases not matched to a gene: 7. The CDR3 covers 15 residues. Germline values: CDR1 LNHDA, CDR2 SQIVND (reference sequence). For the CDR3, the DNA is TGTGCCAGTACGCCGGGACAGGGGTCGAACTATGGCTACACCTTC. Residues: CASTPGQGSNYGYTF.

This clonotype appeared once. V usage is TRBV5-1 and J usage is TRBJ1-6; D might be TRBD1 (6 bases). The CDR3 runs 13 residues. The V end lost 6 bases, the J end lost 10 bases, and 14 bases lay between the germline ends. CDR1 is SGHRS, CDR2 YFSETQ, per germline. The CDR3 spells CASKSTGASPLHF. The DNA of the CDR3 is TGCGCCAGCAAGTCGACAGGCGCGTCACCCCTCCACTTT.

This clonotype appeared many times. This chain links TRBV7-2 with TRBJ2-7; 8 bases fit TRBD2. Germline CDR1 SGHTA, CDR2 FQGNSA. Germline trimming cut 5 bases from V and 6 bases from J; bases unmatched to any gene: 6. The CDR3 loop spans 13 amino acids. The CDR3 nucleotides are TGTGCCAGCAGCCCCGGACTAGCAAGCGAGCAGTACTTC. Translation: CASSPGLASEQYF.

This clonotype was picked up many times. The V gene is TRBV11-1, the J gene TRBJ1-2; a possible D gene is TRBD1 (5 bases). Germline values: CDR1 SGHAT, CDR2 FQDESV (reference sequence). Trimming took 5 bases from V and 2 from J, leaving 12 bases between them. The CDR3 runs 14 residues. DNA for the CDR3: TGTGCCAGCAGCCCGAGGGGACGGAACTATGGCTACACCTTC. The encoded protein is CASSPRGRNYGYTF.

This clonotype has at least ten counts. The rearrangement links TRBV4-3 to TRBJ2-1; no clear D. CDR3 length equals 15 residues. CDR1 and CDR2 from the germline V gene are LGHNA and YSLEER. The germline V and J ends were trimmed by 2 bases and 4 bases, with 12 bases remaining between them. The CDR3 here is CASSQSAQSYNEQFF. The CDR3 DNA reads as TGCGCCAGCAGCCAAAGCGCTCAGTCTTACAATGAGCAGTTCTTC.

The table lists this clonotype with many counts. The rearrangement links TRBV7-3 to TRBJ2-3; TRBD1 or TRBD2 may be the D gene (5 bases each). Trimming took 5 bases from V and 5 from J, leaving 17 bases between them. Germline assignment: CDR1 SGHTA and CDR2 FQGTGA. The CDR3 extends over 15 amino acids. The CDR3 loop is CASSPRDPLRDTQYF. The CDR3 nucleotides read TGTGCCAGCAGCCCCCGGGACCCATTACGAGATACGCAGTATTTT.

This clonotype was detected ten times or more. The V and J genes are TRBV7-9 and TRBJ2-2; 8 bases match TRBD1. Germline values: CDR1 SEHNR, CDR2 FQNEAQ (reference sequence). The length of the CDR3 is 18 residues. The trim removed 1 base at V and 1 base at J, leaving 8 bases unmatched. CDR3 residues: CASSLESLGTGNTGELFF. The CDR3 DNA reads TGTGCCAGCAGCTTAGAGTCTCTAGGGACAGGGAACACCGGGGAGCTGTTTTTT.